The clone carrying this T cell receptor beta chain showed up many times. Germline and junction disagree at one end, which may indicate a read error. The source material, 20-30 mg of unsorted bulk tissue, was used to co-extract RNA and DNA. The sample originates from a study of tumor-infiltrating lymphocytes in primary liver carcinoma. TCR beta cDNA was prepared out of about 510 ng total RNA by means of a constant-region primer. Each TCR beta library was derived from three nested multiplex PCR rounds that employed slightly modified ARM-PCR. Rounds one and two of PCR, each of around 11 cycles, were primed with TRBV1-TRBV30 forward primers and a C-beta reverse primer. TCRdb ran MiXCR on the multiplex PCR reads and lists one entry per CDR3 protein. This sample has 20,000 to 25,000 distinct CDR3 sequences; 80% occur once, and the top ten carry roughly a third. The CDR3 spans 13 residues. Germline V gives CDR1 MNHEY, CDR2 SVGAGI.

Source material: liver tumor tissue from sampling region 2. Subset described: tumor region T2, inferior pole. J is TRBJ1-2 and V is TRBV6-5; D gene unclear. The receptor comes from a young woman with primary liver carcinoma and hepatitis B virus infection. Here the CDR3 reads CASSGTLNNGYTF. For the CDR3, the DNA is TGTGCCAGCAGTGGAACGCTTAACAATGGCTACACCTTC.